This T cell receptor (beta chain) is drawn from a study of monozygotic twins with inflammatory bowel disease. General observations from the study: Repertoires of patients may have been made more variable by differing immunosuppressive treatments. Reduced clonotype sharing with other individuals was observed in IBD patients relative to healthy twins, especially with disease activity.

The CDR3 spans 13 residues. Germline V gene data show CDR1 as SGHRS and CDR2 as YFSETQ. Details on this clonotype: The antigen remains undetermined.

TCRdb re-called the 5' RACE reads; every CDR3 protein appears as one record, without DNA. The sample's table shows roughly 160,000 distinct CDR3 sequences. The V call is TRBV5-1, the J call TRBJ2-2; the TRBD1 assignment by TCRdb is unverifiable without DNA. The receptor was derived from a human donor with ulcerative colitis or Crohn's disease, or a healthy co-twin of an affected twin (not recorded which). The sample consisted of blood. The CDR3 region is CASSFRETGELFF. Looking up the rest from reference TRBV5-1 and TRBJ2-2 gives the full variable domain: KAGVTQTPRYLIKTRGQQVTLSCSPISGHRSVSWYQQTPGQGLQFLFEYFSETQRNKGNFPGRFSGRQFSNSRSEMNVSTLELGDSALYLCASSFRETGELFFGEGSRLTVL.